These 27 T cell receptor beta chains originate from one sample sequenced in a study of T cell responses to AZD1222 COVID-19 vaccine. Clones were read by immunoSEQ multiplex PCR, and TCRdb kept only the in-frame ones, dropping some. Among 150,000 to 200,000 clones listed, about 93% were seen once. The specimen comprised peripheral blood, sampled on day 0 of AZD1222 vaccination. Receptors originate from an adult in good health.

The chain joins TRBV15 to TRBJ1-5, with D tentatively TRBD1 (6 bases). V lost 0 bases, J lost 6 bases, and 12 bases lay in between. CDR1 LNHNV and CDR2 YYDKDF come from the germline V gene (reference sequence). The CDR3 sequence is 15 residues long. CDR3 in DNA: TGTGCCACCAGCAGAGATCTGGGGGCTCGTCAGCCCCAGCATTTT. This gives the protein CATSRDLGARQPQHF.

V is TRBV19 and J is TRBJ1-3; no reliable D call. This CDR3 region has 12 residues. CDR1 is LNHDA, CDR2 SQIVND, per germline (reference sequence). Trimming pared 7 bases from V and 0 bases from J, leaving 4 bases between. The CDR3 loop reads CASTSSGNTIYF. In DNA form, the CDR3 reads TGTGCCAGTACCAGCTCTGGAAACACCATATATTTT.

V is TRBV19 and J is TRBJ2-7; 11 bases are a match to TRBD2. Germline CDR1 reads LNHDA; CDR2 reads SQIVND (reference sequence). V gave up 5 bases and J gave up 6 bases; unmatched junction bases: 9. CDR3 size: 15 residues. The CDR3 spells CASSLTSGLAGEQYF. DNA for the CDR3: TGTGCCAGTAGTTTAACTTCCGGACTAGCGGGCGAGCAGTACTTC.

In this sample, this clone turned up once. The gene calls are TRBV6-5 and TRBJ1-1; D call uncertain. The CDR3 has 13 amino acids. Deletions cut 0 bases from V and 4 bases from J, with 6 bases between. Germline CDR1 reads MNHEY; CDR2 reads SVGAGI. The CDR3, as DNA: TGTGCCAGCAGTTACTCTGGACCCACTGAAGCTTTCTTT. Its protein product is CASSYSGPTEAFF.

V usage is TRBV6-5 and J usage is TRBJ2-2; 8 bases map to TRBD2. The V gene end was trimmed by 3 bases and the J gene end by 1 base; junction bases not matched to a gene: 1. The germline V gene encodes CDR1 MNHEY and CDR2 SVGAGI. CDR3 length: 15 amino acids. CDR3 amino acids: CASSYSGMNTGELFF. The CDR3 DNA is TGTGCCAGCAGTTATAGCGGGATGAACACCGGGGAGCTGTTTTTT.

The V gene is TRBV6-5, the J gene TRBJ1-1; 8 bases line up with TRBD1. The CDR3 extends over 15 amino acids. V lost 1 base, J lost 4 bases, and 5 bases stayed unmatched. CDR1 is MNHEY and CDR2 is SVGAGI in the germline V gene. Here the CDR3 DNA reads TGTGCCAGCAGTTACTGGGCAACAGGGGGCACTGAAGCTTTCTTT. This sequence encodes CASSYWATGGTEAFF.

This clone showed up just a few times. The chain links TRBV5-1 to TRBJ1-6; D gene ambiguous. The V end lost 0 bases, the J end lost 6 bases, and 13 bases lay between the germline ends. The CDR3 runs to 16 residues. CDR1 and CDR2 (germline): SGHRS, YFSETQ. CDR3 nucleotides: TGCGCCAGCAGCTTGGGCCGGGCACAACTTAATTCACCCCTCCACTTT. This codes for CASSLGRAQLNSPLHF. Supplemented by reference TRBV5-1 and TRBJ1-6, the full variable domain reads KAGVTQTPRYLIKTRGQQVTLSCSPISGHRSVSWYQQTPGQGLQFLFEYFSETQRNKGNFPGRFSGRQFSNSRSEMNVSTLELGDSALYLCASSLGRAQLNSPLHFGNGTRLTVT.

This clone appeared a single time. The CDR3 loop reads CASSPSPSGSQPQHF. The CDR3, as DNA: TGTGCCAGCTCACCCTCCCCATCGGGAAGTCAGCCCCAGCATTTT. The chain uses TRBV18 and TRBJ1-5, with no clear D. This CDR3 is built from 15 residues. In germline, CDR1 is KGHSH, CDR2 LQKENI. V lost 3 bases and J lost 6, with 15 bases in between.

The chain employs TRBV2 and TRBJ1-1; D is possibly TRBD1 (5 bases). This CDR3 comprises 13 residues. V shed 4 bases and J shed 8 bases, with 14 bases lying between them. Germline-derived CDR1 and CDR2 are SNHLY and FYNNEI. The CDR3 sequence is CASSGTGGLEAFF. The CDR3 DNA sequence: TGTGCCAGCAGTGGCACCGGGGGTTTGGAAGCTTTCTTT.

The rearrangement links TRBV2 to TRBJ1-5; no firm D call. CDR1 and CDR2 (germline): SNHLY, FYNNEI. With 6 bases removed from V and 2 bases from J, the gap between germline ends came to 14 bases. This CDR3 spans 15 amino acids. CDR3 sequence reads: CASSFARVGNQPQHF. Here the CDR3 DNA reads TGTGCCAGCAGCTTCGCCAGAGTGGGCAATCAGCCCCAGCATTTT.

The chain recombines TRBV5-5 with TRBJ2-5; D is possibly TRBD1 (6 bases). The CDR3 length is 17 residues. The germline gives CDR1 SGHKS, CDR2 YYEKEE (reference sequence). Trimming left V 1 base short and J 2 bases short, with 18 bases between. This chain's CDR3 is CASSLRVTGQSQETQYF. The CDR3 DNA reads TGTGCCAGCAGCTTGAGGGTGACAGGCCAATCTCAAGAGACCCAGTACTTC.

The CDR3 nucleotides are TGTGCCAGCAGCGCCGGGACAGGGGCCTACTCTGGAAACACCATATATTTT. As protein: CASSAGTGAYSGNTIYF. The chain uses TRBV7-9 and TRBJ1-3, with 10 bases identical to TRBD1. Germline lookup yields CDR1 SEHNR and CDR2 FQNEAQ (reference sequence). V gave up 5 bases and J gave up 0 bases; unmatched junction bases: 7. The CDR3 is 17 amino acids.

This chain uses TRBV19 with TRBJ2-1; D not resolved. Per the germline V gene, CDR1 is LNHDA and CDR2 is SQIVND (reference sequence). This CDR3 contains 13 residues. Trimming shortened V by 3 bases and J by 3 bases, and 6 bases separated the two germline ends. The CDR3: CASSISIYNEQFF. The DNA of the CDR3 is TGTGCCAGTAGTATTAGTATCTACAATGAGCAGTTCTTC.

This clone came up a few times. The V and J genes are TRBV28 and TRBJ1-1; D uncertain. V was shortened by 5 bases and J by 4 bases, with 8 bases between the two germline ends. CDR1 is MDHEN, CDR2 SYDVKM, per germline. This CDR3 has 12 amino acids. The CDR3 here is CASSTLSTEAFF. CDR3 nucleotide sequence: TGTGCCAGCAGTACCCTGAGCACTGAAGCTTTCTTT.

CDR3 sequence (DNA): TGTGCCAGCAGCCTAAGGGGTGTTAATAGCAATCAGCCCCAGCATTTT. Protein sequence: CASSLRGVNSNQPQHF. The chain recombines TRBV28 with TRBJ1-5; tentative D call: TRBD1 (5 bases). Trimming left V 6 bases short and J 0 bases short, with 15 bases between. Germline lookup yields CDR1 MDHEN and CDR2 SYDVKM. The length of the CDR3 is 16 residues.

V and J are TRBV5-1 and TRBJ2-3, with D hard to call. This CDR3 has 17 amino acids. V shed 0 bases and J shed 0 bases, with 14 bases lying between them. Germline-derived CDR1 and CDR2 are SGHRS and YFSETQ. CDR3 sequence (DNA): TGCGCCAGCAGCTTGGATGGGTGGCCAAGGAGCACAGATACGCAGTATTTT. Translating gives CASSLDGWPRSTDTQYF.

This clone was detected many times. This rearrangement joins TRBV28 to TRBJ1-2; 7 bases line up with TRBD1. The CDR3 has 13 residues. Trimming at V came to 6 bases and at J to 8 bases, leaving 9 bases not matched to a gene. Germline assignment: CDR1 MDHEN and CDR2 SYDVKM. Here the CDR3 DNA reads TGTGCCAGCAGCACCGGACAGGATACCGGCTACACCTTC. This codes for CASSTGQDTGYTF.

The V and J genes are TRBV24-1 and TRBJ1-5; a weak D match, TRBD1 (5 bases). Germline loops: CDR1 KGHDR, CDR2 SFDVKD. The CDR3 sequence is 15 residues long. The V end was cut by 5 bases, the J end by 1 base, with 11 bases between. The CDR3: CATSAEAGSNQPQHF. As DNA, the CDR3 is TGTGCCACCAGTGCTGAAGCAGGGAGCAATCAGCCCCAGCATTTT.

This chain connects TRBV27 to TRBJ2-5; D is perhaps TRBD2 (5 bases). CDR3 length: 15 residues. V was clipped by 6 bases and J by 2 bases, with 16 bases between them. The germline gives CDR1 MNHEY, CDR2 SMNVEV (reference sequence). CDR3 in amino acids: CASSTGLVSQETQYF. In DNA, the CDR3 is TGTGCCAGCAGCACCGGACTGGTTAGTCAAGAGACCCAGTACTTC.

The V call is TRBV4-1, the J call TRBJ2-1, with TRBD2 identical over 9 bases. This CDR3 has 15 residues. In germline, CDR1 is MGHRA, CDR2 YSYEKL. With 4 bases clipped from V and 8 bases from J, the junction kept 9 bases outside the gene matches. The CDR3 nucleotides are TGCGCCAGCAGCCTAGCGGGCGGGAGGGCAGATGAGCAGTTCTTC. It translates to CASSLAGGRADEQFF.

This clone was seen a single time. The V gene is TRBV3-1 (or the pseudogene TRBV3-2), the J gene TRBJ1-1; D perhaps matches TRBD1 (6 bases). The CDR3 is made up of 15 amino acids. Trimming removed 3 bases from V and 2 bases from J, with 13 bases in between. Germline assignment: CDR1 LGHDT and CDR2 YNNKEL (reference sequence). This CDR3 is CASSQDRILNTEAFF. Here the CDR3 DNA reads TGTGCCAGCAGCCAGGACAGAATCCTTAACACTGAAGCTTTCTTT.

The chain joins TRBV5-1 to TRBJ1-2; D gene unclear. Germline CDR1 SGHRS, CDR2 YFSETQ. The length of the CDR3 is 16 residues. V shed 5 bases and J shed 6 bases, with 23 bases lying between them. CDR3 protein: CASSRISPPSLDGYTF. The CDR3, as DNA: TGCGCCAGCAGTCGTATATCGCCGCCTTCTTTGGATGGCTACACCTTC. Complete variable domain (other parts from reference TRBV5-1 and TRBJ1-2): KAGVTQTPRYLIKTRGQQVTLSCSPISGHRSVSWYQQTPGQGLQFLFEYFSETQRNKGNFPGRFSGRQFSNSRSEMNVSTLELGDSALYLCASSRISPPSLDGYTFGSGTRLTVV.

The chain uses TRBV6-6 and TRBJ2-1; tentatively, D is TRBD1 or TRBD2 (5 bases each). This CDR3 contains 14 residues. The V gene's germline CDR1 is MNHNY and CDR2 SVGAGI (reference sequence). Trimming shortened V by 8 bases and J by 13 bases, and 24 bases separated the two germline ends. Here the CDR3 DNA reads TGTGCCAGCGTTAATCTAGCAGGGATGGCGATTCAGTTCTTC. This gives the protein CASVNLAGMAIQFF.

The chain uses TRBV7-9 and TRBJ2-1; tentatively, D is TRBD1 or TRBD2 (5 bases each). Germline-derived CDR1 and CDR2 are SEHNR and FQNEAQ (reference sequence). The CDR3 totals 16 residues. Trimming pared 2 bases from V and 3 bases from J, leaving 14 bases between. Written as DNA, the CDR3 is TGTGCCAGCAGCTTACCTGGGGGATCCCTCTACAATGAGCAGTTCTTC. Amino acid sequence: CASSLPGGSLYNEQFF.

CDR3 in amino acids: CATSRDAGTGGQGYNSPLHF. The CDR3 coding sequence is TGTGCCACCAGCAGAGATGCCGGGACAGGGGGTCAGGGCTATAATTCACCCCTCCACTTT. V gene TRBV15 combines with J gene TRBJ1-6, with 11 nucleotides matching TRBD1. The CDR3 is 20 amino acids. The junction had 10 bases not matched to a gene; V was cut back by 0 bases and J by 3 bases. Germline V gene data show CDR1 as LNHNV and CDR2 as YYDKDF (reference sequence).

The chain uses TRBV4-1 and TRBJ1-3; D might be TRBD1 (5 bases). Germline V lookup: CDR1 MGHRA, CDR2 YSYEKL. The CDR3 totals 16 residues. Deletions cut 2 bases from V and 0 bases from J, with 11 bases between. CDR3 bases: TGCGCCAGCAGCCAACCGGGTAGGGGCTCTGGAAACACCATATATTTT. This encodes CASSQPGRGSGNTIYF.

The J gene is TRBJ2-5, the V gene TRBV5-1; D perhaps matches TRBD1 (5 bases). The length of the CDR3 is 14 residues. Looked up from germline, CDR1 is SGHRS and CDR2 is YFSETQ. V lost 4 bases, J lost 5 bases, and 15 bases lay in between. The CDR3 is CASSLDSVRETQYF. The CDR3 nucleotides are TGCGCCAGCAGCCTAGACAGCGTGAGGGAGACCCAGTACTTC.